This T cell receptor (beta chain) was found in a study of blood T cell repertoires in COVID-19. Overall study context: Italy, Spain and the United States were the sources of the convalescent and acute COVID-19 samples. Nucleic acid was either cDNA or gDNA, and it came from T cells, B-cell-depleted T cells, or PBMCs.

Per germline, CDR1 MNHEY and CDR2 SVGAGI. Trimming cost V 5 bases and J 8 bases, with 21 bases left between them. CDR3 length equals 15 residues. Per the original data handling: Estimates of nucleated cell counts were drawn from the amplification of reference gene primers. Clones were read by immunoSEQ multiplex PCR, and TCRdb kept only the in-frame ones, dropping some. V and J calls plus clone size are reproduced from that table; the DNA served to infer D and trimming. The sample lists approximately 430,000 clones, just over 85% occurring once. V usage is TRBV6-5 and J usage is TRBJ1-1, with a weak D call TRBD1 (6 bases). The sequencing sample was made of peripheral blood. The source of this sequence is a woman in her thirties with active or convalescent COVID-19. This CDR3 reads CASSLYRDPNREAFF. In DNA form, the CDR3 reads TGTGCCAGCAGTCTCTACAGGGACCCGAACAGGGAAGCTTTCTTT.